This T cell receptor beta chain comes out of a study of cytomegalovirus exposure and HLA in healthy donors. Findings of the study overall: Researchers had no immune exposure information except CMV serostatus available.

The PCR ran on 60 Vbeta and 13 Jbeta primers. The assay was immunoSEQ multiplex PCR, and TCRdb's table has in-frame clones only and misses some. This table holds about 150,000 clones, 70% to 80% found once. As for this clone: The antigen remains unidentified.

The CDR3 runs 14 residues. Per germline, CDR1 SNHLY and CDR2 FYNNEI. Trimming took 4 bases from V and 4 from J, leaving 13 bases between them. The chain has TRBV2 and TRBJ1-1; no clear D. Material for sequencing was PBMCs. This clonotype was obtained from a man between 45 and 60 years old in good health and CMV-seropositive. The CDR3 region is CASSGQNLGTEAFF. Written as DNA, the CDR3 is TGTGCCAGCAGTGGACAAAACCTCGGCACTGAAGCTTTCTTT.